The 6 T cell receptor beta chains presented below share a single source sample, sequenced in a study of T cells in tuberculosis. Profiled with immunoSEQ multiplex PCR; TCRdb holds only in-frame clones, not every one. Among 70,000 to 95,000 clones, roughly 93% were seen once, and the ten largest hold approximately 2%. Sorting used thawed, overnight-rested PBMC stained with anti-CD3, a viability dye and GMM-loaded CD1B tetramer. CD1B tetramers were loaded with Rhodococcus equi-derived C32 glucose monomycolate. The sample comprised CD1b-GMM tetramer-negative cells sorted from PBMCs. These receptors all come from an adult woman with latent tuberculosis.

This clone has a single count. V gene TRBV11-3 combines with J gene TRBJ2-7; possible D gene TRBD2, 5 bases. Germline loops: CDR1 SGHNT, CDR2 YENEEA. V lost 7 bases to trimming and J lost 3 bases, with 16 bases between them. The CDR3 consists of 14 residues. The CDR3 loop is CASTRTLLGYEQYF. CDR3 DNA: TGTGCCAGCACCAGGACTCTACTGGGCTACGAGCAGTACTTC.

This clone came up a few times. The CDR3 nucleotides are TGTGCCAGCAGCTTAGTGGACAGGCTGGATGAGCAGTTCTTC. It specifies CASSLVDRLDEQFF. J is TRBJ2-1 and V is TRBV7-9; 7 positions agree with TRBD1. The V segment lost 1 base and the J segment 8 bases; nucleotides outside the gene matches: 5. Germline CDR1 is SEHNR and CDR2 is FQNEAQ (reference sequence). The CDR3 is 14 residues long.

The table lists this clone with a count of one. The chain joins TRBV19 to TRBJ1-2; no clear D gene. V shed 5 bases and J shed 7 bases, with 14 bases lying between them. CDR3 size: 13 residues. Germline lookup yields CDR1 LNHDA and CDR2 SQIVND (reference sequence). The CDR3, as DNA: TGTGCCAGTAGTCTTACAGACATCGGTGGCTACACCTTC. Residues: CASSLTDIGGYTF.

The chain uses TRBV28 and TRBJ1-2; 7 nucleotides line up with TRBD1. This CDR3 has 14 residues. Germline V lookup: CDR1 MDHEN, CDR2 SYDVKM. Trimming at V came to 0 bases and at J to 2 bases, leaving 0 bases not matched to a gene. The CDR3 sequence is CASSLWGQNYGYTF. CDR3 nucleotide sequence: TGTGCCAGCAGTTTATGGGGACAGAACTATGGCTACACCTTC.

The chain links TRBV27 to TRBJ2-7, with TRBD2 matching over 9 bases. V shed 2 bases, J shed 3 bases, and the junction held 5 bases outside the gene matches. The CDR3 is 15 amino acids. Germline V CDR1 and CDR2: MNHEY, SMNVEV (reference sequence). CDR3 region: CASSLGTSRHYEQYF. The DNA for the CDR3 is TGTGCCAGCAGTTTAGGGACTAGCAGACACTACGAGCAGTACTTC.

This chain uses TRBV7-2 with TRBJ2-5; D possibly corresponds to TRBD2 (7 bases). Looked up from germline, CDR1 is SGHTA and CDR2 is FQGNSA. V gave up 0 bases and J gave up 4 bases, with 21 bases separating them. The CDR3 is 18 residues long. The CDR3 spells CASSLAGGGRGRRETQYF. CDR3 sequence (DNA): TGTGCCAGCAGCTTAGCGGGGGGGGGCAGGGGAAGGAGAGAGACCCAGTACTTC. Full variable domain (remainder filled in from reference TRBV7-2 and TRBJ2-5): GAGVSQSPSNKVTEKGKDVELRCDPISGHTALYWYRQSLGQGLEFLIYFQGNSAPDKSGLPSDRFSAERTGGSVSTLTIQRTQQEDSAVYLCASSLAGGGRGRRETQYFGPGTRLLVL.